These 17 T cell receptor beta chains came from one sample sequenced in a study of STAT5B mutations in CD4+ large granular lymphocyte leukemia (dated by TCRdb to between 2021 and 2024). Libraries were made using the immunoSEQ multiplex PCR assay. This immuneACCESS table, as held by TCRdb, lists in-frame sequences with V and J called but not all clones. Of the missing ones, under half trace to an unresolved V gene in checked studies; the others have no known cause. The table for this sample lists around 33,000 clones; around 80% of them were counted only once. The ten top clones hold under 2.5% of the sample. The specimen sequenced was CD4+ T cells from blood buffy coats. These receptors came from a human donor in good health.

This clone was seen a single time. This chain connects TRBV11-3 to TRBJ1-6; no clear D gene. V lost 5 bases and J 11 bases, leaving 13 bases between the germline ends. This CDR3 is 13 amino acids long. Germline V gene lookup returns CDR1 SGHNT and CDR2 YENEEA. CDR3: CASSEGTTTPLHF. The CDR3 DNA follows: TGTGCCAGCAGCGAGGGAACGACAACACCCCTCCACTTT.

The chain links TRBV5-8 to TRBJ1-3, with D possibly matching TRBD1 (5 bases). V dropped 4 bases and J dropped 4 bases, with 15 bases sitting between them. CDR1 SGHTS and CDR2 YDEGEE come from the germline V gene. The CDR3 has 15 amino acids. The CDR3 nucleotides read TGTGCCAGCAGCCCTGGACAAAGGGGCGGAAACACCATATATTTT. This gives the protein CASSPGQRGGNTIYF. The complete variable domain, with remaining parts taken from reference TRBV5-8 and TRBJ1-3, reads EAGVTQSPTHLIKTRGQQATLRCSPISGHTSVYWYQQALGLGLQFLLWYDEGEERNRGNFPPRFSGRQFPNYSSELNVNALELEDSALYLCASSPGQRGGNTIYFGEGSWLTVV.

In its sample, this clone was seen once. This chain links TRBV2 with TRBJ1-6; TRBD1 matches 8 bases. CDR1 and CDR2 (germline): SNHLY, FYNNEI. The CDR3 length is 14 residues. V lost 6 bases to trimming and J lost 10 bases; unmatched junction nucleotides: 8. The CDR3 DNA follows: TGTGCCAGCAGCGCCACAGGGGGTGAATCACCCCTCCACTTT. It yields the protein CASSATGGESPLHF.

This sequence joins TRBV5-4 and TRBJ1-5; D call uncertain. The V and J ends lost 2 bases and 4 bases respectively, with 10 bases between them. CDR1 SGHNT and CDR2 YYREEE come from the germline V gene (reference sequence). The CDR3 is 14 amino acids. CDR3 DNA sequence: TGTGCCAGCAGCTTAGGCGGGGTAAATCAGCCCCAGCATTTT. This encodes CASSLGGVNQPQHF.

The chain combines TRBV19 with TRBJ2-3, with 10 bases matching TRBD1. Germline V gives CDR1 LNHDA, CDR2 SQIVND (reference sequence). Trimming cost V 4 bases and J 5 bases; bases outside gene matches: 6. The CDR3 contains 15 residues. CDR3 residues: CASSKGQGLIDTQYF. The DNA of the CDR3 is TGTGCCAGTAGTAAGGGACAGGGGTTGATAGATACGCAGTATTTT.

V gene TRBV6-1 combines with J gene TRBJ1-2; unclear D gene. Per the germline V gene, CDR1 is MNHNS and CDR2 is SASEGT. There are 11 residues in the CDR3. Trimming pared 3 bases from V and 4 bases from J, leaving 3 bases between. The CDR3 is CASSDAYGYTF. CDR3 bases: TGTGCCAGCAGTGATGCCTATGGCTACACCTTC.

The chain recombines TRBV2 with TRBJ2-2, with D possibly TRBD2 on 5 matching bases. The CDR3 loop spans 13 amino acids. Trimming removed 6 bases at V and 6 bases at J, with 11 bases between. CDR1 SNHLY and CDR2 FYNNEI come from the germline V gene. CDR3 nucleotides: TGTGCCAGCAGCCGGGATTTTGCCGGGGAGCTGTTTTTT. Amino acid sequence: CASSRDFAGELFF.

This clone turned up a few times. V gene TRBV5-1 combines with J gene TRBJ2-5; perhaps TRBD2 as D (5 bases). This CDR3 has 16 residues. CDR1 and CDR2 from the germline V gene are SGHRS and YFSETQ. Deletions cut 4 bases from V and 5 bases from J, with 21 bases between. This CDR3 is CASSIAPAGGGETQYF. The DNA for the CDR3 is TGCGCCAGCAGCATAGCTCCCGCAGGAGGTGGCGAGACCCAGTACTTC.

The chain joins TRBV6-5 to TRBJ1-3; D ambiguous. CDR3 length: 15 amino acids. Germline loops: CDR1 MNHEY, CDR2 SVGAGI. Trimming removed 7 bases from V and 0 bases from J, with 13 bases in between. The CDR3 here is CASKITHLSGNTIYF. CDR3 DNA sequence: TGTGCCAGCAAGATCACCCATCTCTCTGGAAACACCATATATTTT.

The rearrangement links TRBV5-4 to TRBJ1-2; a weak D match, TRBD1 (6 bases). Trimming removed 0 bases from V and 4 bases from J, with 13 bases in between. From germline, CDR1 is SGHNT and CDR2 YYREEE (reference sequence). The CDR3 has 15 residues. The chain's CDR3 is CASSLAMDRRYGYTF. The CDR3 nucleotides read TGTGCCAGCAGCTTGGCGATGGACAGACGCTATGGCTACACCTTC. Complete variable domain (other parts from reference TRBV5-4 and TRBJ1-2): ETGVTQSPTHLIKTRGQQVTLRCSSQSGHNTVSWYQQALGQGPQFIFQYYREEENGRGNFPPRFSGLQFPNYSSELNVNALELDDSALYLCASSLAMDRRYGYTFGSGTRLTVV.

The chain couples TRBV28 to TRBJ1-2; perhaps TRBD1 as D (5 bases). This CDR3 region has 11 residues. V was cut by 10 bases and J by 8 bases, with 14 bases left in between. Germline values: CDR1 MDHEN, CDR2 SYDVKM. CDR3 amino acids: CATETETGYTF. For the CDR3, the DNA is TGTGCCACAGAGACAGAGACCGGCTACACCTTC.

The chain recombines TRBV6-1 with TRBJ1-1; 9 bases fit TRBD1. J gave up 3 bases and V 3 bases, and 8 bases lay outside the gene matches. CDR3 length: 16 residues. CDR1 and CDR2 from the germline V gene are MNHNS and SASEGT. In DNA form, the CDR3 reads TGTGCCAGCAGTGACGGGACAGGGCGCCGAGACACTGAAGCTTTCTTT. Its protein product is CASSDGTGRRDTEAFF.

The table lists this clone with a few counts. V and J are TRBV30 and TRBJ1-5; D is unresolved. The CDR3 length is 14 residues. Germline CDR1 reads GTSNPN; CDR2 reads SVGIG (reference sequence). Trimming shortened V by 0 bases and J by 4 bases, and 10 bases separated the two germline ends. CDR3 sequence reads: CAWSVKGGNQPQHF. The CDR3 DNA is TGTGCCTGGAGTGTAAAGGGTGGGAATCAGCCCCAGCATTTT.

The gene calls are TRBV4-1 and TRBJ1-1; D gene uncertain. V was clipped by 4 bases and J by 0 bases, with 9 bases between them. The V gene's germline CDR1 is MGHRA and CDR2 YSYEKL. This CDR3 has 14 residues. In DNA, the CDR3 is TGCGCCAGCAGCCCCGGAGACATGAACACTGAAGCTTTCTTT. This translates into CASSPGDMNTEAFF.

The table lists this clone with a count of one. The CDR3: CASSPAGEYNEQFF. The CDR3 DNA reads TGTGCCAGCAGTCCGGCGGGGGAGTACAATGAGCAGTTCTTC. The rearrangement links TRBV2 to TRBJ2-1; 7 bases map to TRBD2. With V trimmed by 5 bases and J by 4 bases, 5 bases remained unmatched. The CDR3 extends over 14 amino acids. Germline loops: CDR1 SNHLY, CDR2 FYNNEI.

The genes are TRBV19 and TRBJ2-3; D is undetermined. This CDR3 has 13 amino acids. Germline CDR1 reads LNHDA; CDR2 reads SQIVND (reference sequence). Trimming stripped 7 bases from V and 1 base from J, with 9 bases between. The CDR3 DNA reads as TGTGCCAGTACGCTTAGGGGCACAGATACGCAGTATTTT. As protein: CASTLRGTDTQYF. The full variable domain, completed using reference TRBV19 and TRBJ2-3, is DGGITQSPKYLFRKEGQNVTLSCEQNLNHDAMYWYRQDPGQGLRLIYYSQIVNDFQKGDIAEGYSVSREKKESFPLTVTSAQKNPTAFYLCASTLRGTDTQYFGPGTRLTVL.

The V call is TRBV10-2, the J call TRBJ2-3; D unclear. Between the trimmed V and J ends, which lost 5 bases and 5 bases, there was a span of 8 bases. This CDR3 has 12 residues. Per the germline V gene, CDR1 is WSHSY and CDR2 is SAAADI. Here the CDR3 reads CASSSFRDTQYF. The DNA for the CDR3 is TGCGCCAGCAGTTCCTTCCGAGATACGCAGTATTTT.